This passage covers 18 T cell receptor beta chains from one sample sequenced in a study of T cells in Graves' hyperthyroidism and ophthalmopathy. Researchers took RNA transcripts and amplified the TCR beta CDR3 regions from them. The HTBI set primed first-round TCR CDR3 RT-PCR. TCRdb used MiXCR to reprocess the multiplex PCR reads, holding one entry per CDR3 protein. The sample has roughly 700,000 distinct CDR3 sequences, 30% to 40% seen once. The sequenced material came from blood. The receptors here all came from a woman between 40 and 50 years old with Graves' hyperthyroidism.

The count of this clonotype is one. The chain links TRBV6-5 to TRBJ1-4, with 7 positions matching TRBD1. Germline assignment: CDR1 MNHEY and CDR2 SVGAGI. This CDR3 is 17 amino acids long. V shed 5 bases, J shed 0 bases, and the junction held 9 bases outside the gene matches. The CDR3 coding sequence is TGTGCCAGCAGTACCCGGGACAGCAGTGCAACTAATGAAAAACTGTTTTTT. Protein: CASSTRDSSATNEKLFF.

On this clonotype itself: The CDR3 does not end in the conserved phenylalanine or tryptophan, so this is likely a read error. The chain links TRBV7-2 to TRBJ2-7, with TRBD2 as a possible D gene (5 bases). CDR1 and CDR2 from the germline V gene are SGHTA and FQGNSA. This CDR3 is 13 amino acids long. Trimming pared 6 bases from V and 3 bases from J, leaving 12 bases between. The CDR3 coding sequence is TGTGCCAGCAGTGAGGGCCGGAACTACGAGCAGTACTAC. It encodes CASSEGRNYEQYY.

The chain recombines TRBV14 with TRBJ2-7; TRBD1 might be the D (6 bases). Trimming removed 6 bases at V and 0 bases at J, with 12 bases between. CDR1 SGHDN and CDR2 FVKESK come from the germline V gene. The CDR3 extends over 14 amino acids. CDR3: CASSYTGSSYEQYF. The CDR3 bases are TGTGCCAGCAGTTATACAGGGAGCTCCTACGAGCAGTACTTC.

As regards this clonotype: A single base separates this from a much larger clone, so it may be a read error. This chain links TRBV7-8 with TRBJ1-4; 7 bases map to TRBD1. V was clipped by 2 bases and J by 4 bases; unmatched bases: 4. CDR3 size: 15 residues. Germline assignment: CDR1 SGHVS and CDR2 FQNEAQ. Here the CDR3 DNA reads TGTGCCAGCAGCTTAATGACAGGGCTTAATGAAAAACTGTTTTTT. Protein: CASSLMTGLNEKLFF.

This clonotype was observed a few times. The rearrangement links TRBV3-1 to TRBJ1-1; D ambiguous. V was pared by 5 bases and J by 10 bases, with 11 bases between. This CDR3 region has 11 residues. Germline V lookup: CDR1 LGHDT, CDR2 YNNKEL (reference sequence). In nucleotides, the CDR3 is TGTGCCAGCAGCTCCGAATTGGCAGCTTTCTTT. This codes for CASSSELAAFF.

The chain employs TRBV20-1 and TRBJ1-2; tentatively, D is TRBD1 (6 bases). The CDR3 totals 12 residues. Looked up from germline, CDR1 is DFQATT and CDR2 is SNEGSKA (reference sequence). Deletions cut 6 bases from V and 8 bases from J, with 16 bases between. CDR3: CSASTQGGGYTF. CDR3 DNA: TGCAGTGCCTCGACACAGGGAGGCGGCTACACCTTC.

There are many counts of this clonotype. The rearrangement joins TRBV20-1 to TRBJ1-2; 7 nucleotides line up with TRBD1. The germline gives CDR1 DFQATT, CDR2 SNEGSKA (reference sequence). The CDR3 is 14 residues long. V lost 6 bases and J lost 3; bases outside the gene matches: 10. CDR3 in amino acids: CSAPRIDRDYGYTF. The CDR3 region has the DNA TGCAGTGCACCACGCATCGACAGGGACTATGGCTACACCTTC.

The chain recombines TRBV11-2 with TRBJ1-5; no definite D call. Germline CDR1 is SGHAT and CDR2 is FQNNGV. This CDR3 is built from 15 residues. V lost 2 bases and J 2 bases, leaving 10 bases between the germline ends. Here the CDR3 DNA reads TGTGCCAGCAGCTTATCGTGGGCAGGCAATCAGCCCCAGCATTTT. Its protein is CASSLSWAGNQPQHF. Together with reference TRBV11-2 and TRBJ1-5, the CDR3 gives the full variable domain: EAGVAQSPRYKIIEKRQSVAFWCNPISGHATLYWYQQILGQGPKLLIQFQNNGVVDDSQLPKDRFSAERLKGVDSTLKIQPAKLEDSAVYLCASSLSWAGNQPQHFGDGTRLSIL.

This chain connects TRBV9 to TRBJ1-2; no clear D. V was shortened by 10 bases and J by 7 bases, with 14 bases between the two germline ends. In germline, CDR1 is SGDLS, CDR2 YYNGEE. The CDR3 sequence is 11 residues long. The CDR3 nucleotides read TGTGCCTGGAGTCCGGGGTCTGGCTACACCTTC. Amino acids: CAWSPGSGYTF.

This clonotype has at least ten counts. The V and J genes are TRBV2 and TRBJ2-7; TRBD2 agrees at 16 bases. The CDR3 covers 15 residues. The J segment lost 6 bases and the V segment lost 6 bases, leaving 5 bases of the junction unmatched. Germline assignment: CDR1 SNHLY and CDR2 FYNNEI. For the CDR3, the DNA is TGTGCCAGCAGGGGGACTAGCGGGAGGGCCGTCGAGCAGTACTTC. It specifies CASRGTSGRAVEQYF.

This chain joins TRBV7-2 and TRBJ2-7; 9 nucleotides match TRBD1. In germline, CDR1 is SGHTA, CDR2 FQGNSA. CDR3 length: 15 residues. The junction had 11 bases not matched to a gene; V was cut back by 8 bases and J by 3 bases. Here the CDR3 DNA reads TGTGCCAGCTCGCCCGACAGGGGGGGGGACTACGAGCAGTACTTC. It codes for CASSPDRGGDYEQYF.

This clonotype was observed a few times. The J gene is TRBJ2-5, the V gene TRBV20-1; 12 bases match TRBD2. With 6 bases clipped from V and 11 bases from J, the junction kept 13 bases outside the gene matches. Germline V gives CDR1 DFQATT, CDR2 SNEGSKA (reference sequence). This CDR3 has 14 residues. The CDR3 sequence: CSASSGRGGDTQYF. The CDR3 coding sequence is TGCAGTGCCTCTAGCGGGAGGGGGGGAGATACGCAGTACTTC.

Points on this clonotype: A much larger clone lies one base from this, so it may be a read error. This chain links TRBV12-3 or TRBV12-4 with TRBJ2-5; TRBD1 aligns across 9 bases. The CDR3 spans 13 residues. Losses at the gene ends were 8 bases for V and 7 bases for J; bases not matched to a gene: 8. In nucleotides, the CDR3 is TGTGCCAGCGGGAGTACAGGGGGCGGGACCCAGTACTTC. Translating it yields CASGSTGGGTQYF.

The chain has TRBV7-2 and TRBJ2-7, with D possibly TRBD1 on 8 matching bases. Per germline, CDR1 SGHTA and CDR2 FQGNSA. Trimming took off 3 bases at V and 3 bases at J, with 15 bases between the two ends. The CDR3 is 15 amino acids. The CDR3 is CASSFSGTGVYEQYF. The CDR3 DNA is TGTGCCAGCAGCTTCAGCGGGACAGGAGTCTACGAGCAGTACTTC. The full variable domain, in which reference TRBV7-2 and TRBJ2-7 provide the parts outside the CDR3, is GAGVSQSPSNKVTEKGKDVELRCDPISGHTALYWYRQSLGQGLEFLIYFQGNSAPDKSGLPSDRFSAERTGGSVSTLTIQRTQQEDSAVYLCASSFSGTGVYEQYFGPGTRLTVT.

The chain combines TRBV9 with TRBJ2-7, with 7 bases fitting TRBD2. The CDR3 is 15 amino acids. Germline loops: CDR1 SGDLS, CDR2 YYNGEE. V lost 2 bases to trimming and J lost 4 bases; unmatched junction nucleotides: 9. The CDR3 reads CASSVELATPYEQYF. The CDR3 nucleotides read TGTGCCAGCAGCGTTGAACTAGCGACTCCTTACGAGCAGTACTTC.

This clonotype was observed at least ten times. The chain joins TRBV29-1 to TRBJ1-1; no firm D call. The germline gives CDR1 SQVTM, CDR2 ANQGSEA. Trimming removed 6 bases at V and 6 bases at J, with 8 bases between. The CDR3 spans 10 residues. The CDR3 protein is CSVVRSEAFF. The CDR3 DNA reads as TGCAGCGTCGTACGATCTGAAGCTTTCTTT.

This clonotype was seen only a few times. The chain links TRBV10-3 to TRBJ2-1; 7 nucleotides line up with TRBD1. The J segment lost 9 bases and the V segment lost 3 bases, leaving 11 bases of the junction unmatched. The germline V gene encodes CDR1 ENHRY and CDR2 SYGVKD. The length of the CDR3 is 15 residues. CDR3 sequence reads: CAISDPSTGLAEQFF. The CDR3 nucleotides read TGTGCCATCAGTGACCCCTCGACAGGGTTGGCTGAGCAGTTCTTC.

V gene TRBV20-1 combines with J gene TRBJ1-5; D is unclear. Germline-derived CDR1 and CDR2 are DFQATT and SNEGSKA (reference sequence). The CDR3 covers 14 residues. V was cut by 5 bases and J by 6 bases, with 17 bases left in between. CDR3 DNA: TGCAGTGCTCAGAGCAGAGACCTTGGTCAGCCCCAGCATTTT. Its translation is CSAQSRDLGQPQHF.